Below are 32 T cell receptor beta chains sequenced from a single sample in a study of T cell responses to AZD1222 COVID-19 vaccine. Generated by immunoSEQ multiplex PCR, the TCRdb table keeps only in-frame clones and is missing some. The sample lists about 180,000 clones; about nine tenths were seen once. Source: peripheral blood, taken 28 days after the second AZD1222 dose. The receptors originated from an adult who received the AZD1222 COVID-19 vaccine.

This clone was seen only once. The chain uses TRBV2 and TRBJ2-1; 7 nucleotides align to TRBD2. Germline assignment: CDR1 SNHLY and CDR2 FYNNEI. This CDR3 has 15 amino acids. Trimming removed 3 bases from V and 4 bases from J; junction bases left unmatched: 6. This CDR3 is CASSEWAGEYNEQFF. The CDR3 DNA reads TGTGCCAGCAGTGAGTGGGCGGGGGAGTACAATGAGCAGTTCTTC.

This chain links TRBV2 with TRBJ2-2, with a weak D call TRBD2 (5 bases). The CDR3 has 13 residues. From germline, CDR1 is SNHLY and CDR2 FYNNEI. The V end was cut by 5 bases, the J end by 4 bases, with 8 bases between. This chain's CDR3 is CASSRGSTGELFF. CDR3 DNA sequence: TGTGCCAGCAGTAGAGGGAGCACCGGGGAGCTGTTTTTT.

In nucleotides, the CDR3 is TGTGCCAGCAGCTTAGTGGGGGGGGAGCGAACTTTCTTT. It is translated as CASSLVGGERTFF. The genes are TRBV11-2 and TRBJ1-1, with D perhaps TRBD1 (5 bases). This CDR3 spans 13 amino acids. The germline CDR1 and CDR2 sequences are SGHAT and FQNNGV. Deletions cut 1 base from V and 12 bases from J, with 15 bases between.

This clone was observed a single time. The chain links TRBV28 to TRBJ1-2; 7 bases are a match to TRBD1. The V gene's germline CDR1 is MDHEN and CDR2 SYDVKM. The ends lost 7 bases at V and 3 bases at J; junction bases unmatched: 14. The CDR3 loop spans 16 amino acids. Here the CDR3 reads CASTRQGFFSDYGYTF. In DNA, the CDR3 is TGTGCCAGCACGAGACAGGGTTTCTTTTCGGACTATGGCTACACCTTC.

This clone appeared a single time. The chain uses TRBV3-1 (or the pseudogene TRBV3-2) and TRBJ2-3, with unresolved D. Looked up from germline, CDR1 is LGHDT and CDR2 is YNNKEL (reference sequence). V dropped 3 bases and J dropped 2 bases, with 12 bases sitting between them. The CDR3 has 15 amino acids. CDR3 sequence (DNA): TGTGCCAGCAGCCATGGTTTAAGGGTCACAGATACGCAGTATTTT. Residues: CASSHGLRVTDTQYF.

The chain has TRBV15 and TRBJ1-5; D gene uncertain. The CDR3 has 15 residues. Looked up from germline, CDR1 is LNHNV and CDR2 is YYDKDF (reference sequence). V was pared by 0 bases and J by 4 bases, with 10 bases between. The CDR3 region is CATSRDKSGNQPQHF. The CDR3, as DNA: TGTGCCACCAGCAGAGATAAGAGCGGGAATCAGCCCCAGCATTTT.

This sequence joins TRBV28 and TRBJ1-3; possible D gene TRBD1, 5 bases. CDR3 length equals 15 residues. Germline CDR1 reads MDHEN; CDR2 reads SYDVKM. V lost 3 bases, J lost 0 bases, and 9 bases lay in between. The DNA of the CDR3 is TGTGCCAGCAGTTTTGGGGCGATCTCTGGAAACACCATATATTTT. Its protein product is CASSFGAISGNTIYF.

The CDR3 sequence: CSVEDGAAGGGGAFF. DNA for the CDR3: TGCAGCGTTGAAGACGGCGCGGCAGGGGGTGGTGGAGCTTTCTTT. The chain uses TRBV29-1 and TRBJ1-1, with 7 nucleotides matching TRBD1. With 0 bases clipped from V and 10 bases from J, the junction kept 14 bases outside the gene matches. The length of the CDR3 is 15 residues. The germline CDR1 and CDR2 sequences are SQVTM and ANQGSEA.

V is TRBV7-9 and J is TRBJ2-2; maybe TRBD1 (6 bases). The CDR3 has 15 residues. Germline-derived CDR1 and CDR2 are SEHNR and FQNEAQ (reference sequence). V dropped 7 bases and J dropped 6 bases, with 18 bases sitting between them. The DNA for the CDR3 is TGTGCCAGCACCCTAGACCAGGGGACGTCCGGGGAGCTGTTTTTT. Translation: CASTLDQGTSGELFF.

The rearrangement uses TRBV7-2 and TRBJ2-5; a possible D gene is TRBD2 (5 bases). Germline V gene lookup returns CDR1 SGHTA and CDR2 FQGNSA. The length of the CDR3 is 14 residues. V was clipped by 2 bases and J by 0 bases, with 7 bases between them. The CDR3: CASSLYGDQETQYF. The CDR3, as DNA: TGTGCCAGCAGCTTATACGGGGACCAAGAGACCCAGTACTTC. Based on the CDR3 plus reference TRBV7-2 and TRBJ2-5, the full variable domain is GAGVSQSPSNKVTEKGKDVELRCDPISGHTALYWYRQSLGQGLEFLIYFQGNSAPDKSGLPSDRFSAERTGGSVSTLTIQRTQQEDSAVYLCASSLYGDQETQYFGPGTRLLVL.

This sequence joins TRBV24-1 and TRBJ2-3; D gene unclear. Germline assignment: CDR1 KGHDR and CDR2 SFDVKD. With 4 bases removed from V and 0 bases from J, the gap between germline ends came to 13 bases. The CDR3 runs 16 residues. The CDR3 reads CATSDPWRQSTDTQYF. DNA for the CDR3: TGTGCCACCAGTGACCCCTGGCGGCAAAGCACAGATACGCAGTATTTT.

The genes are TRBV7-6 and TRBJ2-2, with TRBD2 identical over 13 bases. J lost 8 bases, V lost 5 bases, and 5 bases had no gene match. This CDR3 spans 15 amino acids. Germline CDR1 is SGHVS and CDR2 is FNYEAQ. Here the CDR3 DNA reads TGTGCCAGCAGCCTAGGACTAGCGGGAGTTGGGGAGCTGTTTTTT. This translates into CASSLGLAGVGELFF.

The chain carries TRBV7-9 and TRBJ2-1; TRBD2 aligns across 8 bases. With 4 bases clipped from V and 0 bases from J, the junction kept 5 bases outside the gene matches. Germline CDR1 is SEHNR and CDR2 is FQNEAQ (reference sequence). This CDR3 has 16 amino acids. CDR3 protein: CASSSIAGSSYNEQFF. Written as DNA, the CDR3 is TGTGCCAGCAGCTCGATAGCGGGGAGCTCCTACAATGAGCAGTTCTTC.

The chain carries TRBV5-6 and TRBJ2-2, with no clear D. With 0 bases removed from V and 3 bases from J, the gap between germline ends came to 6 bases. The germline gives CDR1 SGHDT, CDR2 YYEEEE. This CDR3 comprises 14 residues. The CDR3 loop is CASSLGLDTGELFF. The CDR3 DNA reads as TGTGCCAGCAGCTTGGGTCTCGACACCGGGGAGCTGTTTTTT.

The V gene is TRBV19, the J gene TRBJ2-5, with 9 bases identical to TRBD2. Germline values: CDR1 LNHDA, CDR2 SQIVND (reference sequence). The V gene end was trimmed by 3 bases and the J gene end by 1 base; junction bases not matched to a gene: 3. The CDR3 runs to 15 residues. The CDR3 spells CASSMLAGTQETQYF. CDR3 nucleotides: TGTGCCAGTAGTATGCTAGCGGGGACCCAAGAGACCCAGTACTTC.

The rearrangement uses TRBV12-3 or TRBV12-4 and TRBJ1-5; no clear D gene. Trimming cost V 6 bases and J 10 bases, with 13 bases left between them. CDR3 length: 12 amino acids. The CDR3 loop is CASRGLRKPQHF. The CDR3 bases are TGTGCCAGCAGGGGTCTTCGAAAACCCCAGCATTTT.

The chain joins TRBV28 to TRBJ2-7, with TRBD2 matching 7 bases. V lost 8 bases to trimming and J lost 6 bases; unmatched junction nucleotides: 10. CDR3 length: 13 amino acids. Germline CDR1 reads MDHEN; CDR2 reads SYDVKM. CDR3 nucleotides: TGTGCCAGCGGCCGGGACTACAGGAGCGAGCAGTACTTC. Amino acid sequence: CASGRDYRSEQYF.

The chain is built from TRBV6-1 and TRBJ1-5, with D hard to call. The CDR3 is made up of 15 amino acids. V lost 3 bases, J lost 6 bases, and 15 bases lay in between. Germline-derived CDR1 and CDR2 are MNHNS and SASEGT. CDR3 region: CASSELTMLRQPQHF. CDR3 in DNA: TGTGCCAGCAGTGAGTTGACCATGTTACGTCAGCCCCAGCATTTT.

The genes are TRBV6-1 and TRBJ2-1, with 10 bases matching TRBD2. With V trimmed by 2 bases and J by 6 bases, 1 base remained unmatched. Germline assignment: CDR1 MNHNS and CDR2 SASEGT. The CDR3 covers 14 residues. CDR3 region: CASSELAGANEQFF. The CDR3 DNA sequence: TGTGCCAGCAGTGAACTAGCGGGAGCCAATGAGCAGTTCTTC.

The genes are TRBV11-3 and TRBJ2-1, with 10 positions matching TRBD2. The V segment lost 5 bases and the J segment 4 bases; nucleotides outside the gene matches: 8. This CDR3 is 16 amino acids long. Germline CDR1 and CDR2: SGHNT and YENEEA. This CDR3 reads CASSPSGGAAYNEQFF. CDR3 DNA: TGTGCCAGCAGCCCAAGCGGGGGGGCCGCGTACAATGAGCAGTTCTTC.

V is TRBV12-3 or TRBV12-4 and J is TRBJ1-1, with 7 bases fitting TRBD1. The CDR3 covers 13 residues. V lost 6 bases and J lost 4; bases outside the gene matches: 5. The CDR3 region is CASRQGGGTEAFF. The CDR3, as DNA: TGTGCCAGCAGGCAGGGGGGTGGCACTGAAGCTTTCTTT.

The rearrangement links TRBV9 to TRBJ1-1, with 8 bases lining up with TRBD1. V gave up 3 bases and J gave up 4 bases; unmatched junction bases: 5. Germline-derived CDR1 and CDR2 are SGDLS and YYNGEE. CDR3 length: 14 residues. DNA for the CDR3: TGTGCCAGCAGCGCCGGACAGGGATCCACTGAAGCTTTCTTT. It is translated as CASSAGQGSTEAFF.

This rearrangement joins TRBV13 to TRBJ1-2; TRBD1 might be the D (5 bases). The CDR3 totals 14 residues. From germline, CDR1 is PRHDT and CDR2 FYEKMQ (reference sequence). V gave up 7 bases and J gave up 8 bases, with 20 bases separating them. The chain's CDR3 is CASTAGHLKEGYTF. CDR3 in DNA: TGTGCCAGCACCGCCGGACACCTAAAGGAGGGCTACACCTTC.

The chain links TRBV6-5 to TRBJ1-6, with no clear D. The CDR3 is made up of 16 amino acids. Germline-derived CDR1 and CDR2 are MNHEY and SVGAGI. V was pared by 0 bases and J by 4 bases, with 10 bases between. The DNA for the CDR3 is TGTGCCAGCAGTTACTCTGAGCGACGGTATAATTCACCCCTCCACTTT. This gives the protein CASSYSERRYNSPLHF.

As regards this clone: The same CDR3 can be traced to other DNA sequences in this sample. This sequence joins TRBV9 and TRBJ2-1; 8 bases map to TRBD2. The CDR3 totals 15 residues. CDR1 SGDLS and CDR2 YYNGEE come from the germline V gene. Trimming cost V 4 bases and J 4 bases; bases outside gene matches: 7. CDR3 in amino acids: CASSPGLAGYNEQFF. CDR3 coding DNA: TGTGCCAGCAGCCCCGGACTAGCAGGATACAATGAGCAGTTCTTC. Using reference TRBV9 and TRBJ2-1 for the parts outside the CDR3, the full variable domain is DSGVTQTPKHLITATGQRVTLRCSPRSGDLSVYWYQQSLDQGLQFLIQYYNGEERAKGNILERFSAQQFPDLHSELNLSSLELGDSALYFCASSPGLAGYNEQFFGPGTRLTVL.

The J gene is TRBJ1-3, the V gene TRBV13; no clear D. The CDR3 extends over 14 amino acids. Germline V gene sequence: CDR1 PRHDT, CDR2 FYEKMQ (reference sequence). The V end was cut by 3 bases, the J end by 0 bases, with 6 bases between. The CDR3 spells CASSLTVSGNTIYF. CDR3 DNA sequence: TGTGCCAGCAGCTTGACTGTCTCTGGAAACACCATATATTTT.

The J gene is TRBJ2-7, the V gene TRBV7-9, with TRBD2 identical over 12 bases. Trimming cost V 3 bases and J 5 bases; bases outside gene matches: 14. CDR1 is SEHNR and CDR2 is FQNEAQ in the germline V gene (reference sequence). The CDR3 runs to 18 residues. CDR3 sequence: CASSLSYPLAGGLDEQYF. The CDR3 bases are TGTGCCAGCAGCTTGAGTTACCCCCTAGCGGGAGGGCTGGACGAGCAGTACTTC.

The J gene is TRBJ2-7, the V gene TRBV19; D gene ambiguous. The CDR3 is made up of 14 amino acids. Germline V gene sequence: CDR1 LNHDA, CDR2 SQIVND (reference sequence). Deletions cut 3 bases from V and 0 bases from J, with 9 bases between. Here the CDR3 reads CASSIELSSYEQYF. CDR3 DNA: TGTGCCAGTAGTATCGAGTTGTCCTCCTACGAGCAGTACTTC.

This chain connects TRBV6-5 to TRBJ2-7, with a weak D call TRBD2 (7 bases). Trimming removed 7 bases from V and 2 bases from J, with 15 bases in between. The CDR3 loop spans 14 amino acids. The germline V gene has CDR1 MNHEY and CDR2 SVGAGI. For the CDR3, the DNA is TGTGCCAGCACCCCGAGGGGGGGAACCTACGAGCAGTACTTC. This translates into CASTPRGGTYEQYF.

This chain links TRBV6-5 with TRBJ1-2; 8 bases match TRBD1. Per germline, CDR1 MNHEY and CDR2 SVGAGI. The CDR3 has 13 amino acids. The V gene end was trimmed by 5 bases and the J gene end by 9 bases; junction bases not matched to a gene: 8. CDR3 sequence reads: CASSRGQGVRYTF. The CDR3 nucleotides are TGTGCCAGCAGTCGCGGACAGGGCGTACGCTACACCTTC.

CDR3 sequence reads: CASSRFKGGYTF. The DNA of the CDR3 is TGTGCCAGCAGTCGTTTCAAGGGAGGCTACACCTTC. The chain employs TRBV6-5 and TRBJ1-2; no reliable D call. The CDR3 totals 12 residues. Germline-derived CDR1 and CDR2 are MNHEY and SVGAGI. V lost 5 bases and J lost 8, with 12 bases in between.

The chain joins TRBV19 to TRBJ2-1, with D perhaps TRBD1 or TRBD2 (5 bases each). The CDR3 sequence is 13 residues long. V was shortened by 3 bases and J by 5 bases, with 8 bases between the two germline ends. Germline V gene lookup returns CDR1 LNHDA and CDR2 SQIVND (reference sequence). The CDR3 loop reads CASSIGGHNEQFF. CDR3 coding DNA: TGTGCCAGTAGTATTGGGGGACACAATGAGCAGTTCTTC.